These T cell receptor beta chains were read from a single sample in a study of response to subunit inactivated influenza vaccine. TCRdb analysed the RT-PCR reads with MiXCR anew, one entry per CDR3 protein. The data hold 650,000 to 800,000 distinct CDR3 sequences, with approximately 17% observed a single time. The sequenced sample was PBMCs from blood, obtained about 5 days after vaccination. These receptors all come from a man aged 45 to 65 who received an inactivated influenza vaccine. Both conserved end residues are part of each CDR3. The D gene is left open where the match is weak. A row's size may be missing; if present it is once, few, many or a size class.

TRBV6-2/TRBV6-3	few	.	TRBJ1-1	TGTGCCAGCAGTTACTCGGGGGGAATCAGGACTGAAGCTTTCTTT	CASSYSGGIRTEAFF
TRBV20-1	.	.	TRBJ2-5	TGCAGTGCGCTCCTAAAATCTATACGAGAGACCCAGTACTTC	CSALLKSIRETQYF
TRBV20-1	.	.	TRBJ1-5	TGCAGTGCTATACAAGGGGCCCATAGCAATCAGCCCCAGCATTTT	CSAIQGAHSNQPQHF
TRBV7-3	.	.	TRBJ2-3	TGTGCCAGCAGCTCGACTAGGACAGATACGCAGTATTTT	CASSSTRTDTQYF
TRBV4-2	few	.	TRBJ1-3	TGTGCCAGCAGCCGAGAACGCTCTGGAAACACCATATATTTT	CASSRERSGNTIYF
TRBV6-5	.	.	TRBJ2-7	TGTGCCAGCAGTTACTCGATAGATACCTACGAGCAGTACTTC	CASSYSIDTYEQYF
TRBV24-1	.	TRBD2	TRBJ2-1	TGTGCCACCAGTGATCAACAGCGGGAGTGGGACGAGCAGTTCTTC	CATSDQQREWDEQFF
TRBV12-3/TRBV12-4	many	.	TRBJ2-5	TGTGCCAGCAGTTTTCCTAGTGGGGAGACCCAGTACTTC	CASSFPSGETQYF
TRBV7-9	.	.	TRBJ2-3	TGTGCCAGCAGCCATTTGGGTACAGATACGCAGTATTTT	CASSHLGTDTQYF
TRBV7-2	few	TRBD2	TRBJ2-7	TGTGCCAGCAGCTTCCGCGCGGGAGTGAGGTACGAGCAGTACTTC	CASSFRAGVRYEQYF
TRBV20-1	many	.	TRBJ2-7	TGCAGTGCTAGAGATCTGGAGAGGGAGTACGAGCAGTACTTC	CSARDLEREYEQYF
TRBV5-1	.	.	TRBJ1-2	TGCGCCAGCAGCACCAGGACAGACTATGGCTACACCTTC	CASSTRTDYGYTF
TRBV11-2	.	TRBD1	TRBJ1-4	TGTGCCAGCAGCCTGGACAGGTCCGGCGTTGAAAAACTGTTTTTT	CASSLDRSGVEKLFF
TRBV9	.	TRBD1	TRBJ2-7	TGTGCCAGCAGCCCTATGGCCCGGGACAGCACCTACGAGCAGTACTTC	CASSPMARDSTYEQYF
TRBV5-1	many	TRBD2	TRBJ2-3	TGCGCCAGCAGCTTAGGACTAGCGGGGTCCACAGATACGCAGTATTTT	CASSLGLAGSTDTQYF
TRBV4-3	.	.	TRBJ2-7	TGCGCCAGCAGCCAAGATGAAAGCTCCTACGAGCAGTACTTC	CASSQDESSYEQYF
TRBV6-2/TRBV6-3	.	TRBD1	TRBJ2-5	TGTGCCAGCAGCCTTCTTCAGGGGGAAGGAGAGACCCAGTACTTC	CASSLLQGEGETQYF
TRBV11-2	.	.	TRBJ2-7	TGTGCCAGCAGCTTACAGGGTTTCGAGCAGTACTTC	CASSLQGFEQYF
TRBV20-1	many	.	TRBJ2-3	TGCAGTGCTAGTCCGGTGGCAGCGACAGATACGCAGTATTTT	CSASPVAATDTQYF
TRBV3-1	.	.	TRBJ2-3	TGTGCCAGCAGCCGTAAAAAGGCTTCGCTGGCACAGGGAGGATCACCGGATACGCAGTATTTT	CASSRKKASLAQGGSPDTQYF
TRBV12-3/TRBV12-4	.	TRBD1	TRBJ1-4	TGTGCCAGCAGTCCCCGGACAGGTTGGGCAACTAATGAAAAACTGTTTTTT	CASSPRTGWATNEKLFF
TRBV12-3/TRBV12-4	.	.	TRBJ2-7	TGTGCCAGCAGACTCCAGCAGTACGAGCAGTACTTC	CASRLQQYEQYF
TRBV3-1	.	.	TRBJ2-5	TGTGCCAGCAGCCAAGGGCCCAGGGAATACGAGACCCAGTACTTC	CASSQGPREYETQYF
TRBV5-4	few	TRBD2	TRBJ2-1	TGTGCCAGCAGCTCCGGGACTAGCGGGATTTACAATGAGCAGTTCTTC	CASSSGTSGIYNEQFF
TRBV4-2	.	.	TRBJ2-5	TGTGCCAGCAGCCACCCCGGGTCTAGCGCACAGACCCAGTACTTC	CASSHPGSSAQTQYF
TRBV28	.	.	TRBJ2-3	TGTGCCAGCAGTCAGTTAACAAATACGCAGTATTTT	CASSQLTNTQYF
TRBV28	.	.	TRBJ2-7	TGTGCCAGCAGTACCGCGGGGTGGGAGAAGTACTTC	CASSTAGWEKYF
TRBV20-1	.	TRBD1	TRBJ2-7	TGCAGTGCTAGTATACACAGGGGCGAGCAGTACTTC	CSASIHRGEQYF
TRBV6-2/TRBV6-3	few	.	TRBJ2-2	TGTGCCAGCAGTCCGACCGGGACGTTGGGCGGGGAGCTGTTTTTT	CASSPTGTLGGELFF
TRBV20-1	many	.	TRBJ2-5	TGCAGTGCTAGAGATGGAGGGCTAGTGCTAGAGACCCAGTACTTC	CSARDGGLVLETQYF
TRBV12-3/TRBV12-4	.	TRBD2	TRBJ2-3	TGTGCCAGCAGTCGACTAGCGGGAGTGTCAGATACGCAGTATTTT	CASSRLAGVSDTQYF
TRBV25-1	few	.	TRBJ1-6	TGTGCCAGCAGTGACGTCGGCGGGGCTAATTCACCCCTCCACTTT	CASSDVGGANSPLHF
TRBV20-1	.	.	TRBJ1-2	TGCAGTGCTAGAGCCCCCGGCTCCGGCTATGGCTACACCTTC	CSARAPGSGYGYTF
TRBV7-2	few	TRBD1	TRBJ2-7	TGTGCCAGCAGCCTAGGGGACAGCCACTACGAGCAGTACTTC	CASSLGDSHYEQYF
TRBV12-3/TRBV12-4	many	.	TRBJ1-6	TGTGCCAGCAGGTTCCGGGACCTTAATTCACCCCTCCACTTT	CASRFRDLNSPLHF
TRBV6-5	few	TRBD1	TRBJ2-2	TGTGCCAGCAGTTACGGGCGACAGGGCACCGGGGAGCTGTTTTTT	CASSYGRQGTGELFF
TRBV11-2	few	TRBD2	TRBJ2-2	TGTGCCAGCAGCTTAAATCCCTTAGCGGGGACCAACACCGGGGAGCTGTTTTTT	CASSLNPLAGTNTGELFF
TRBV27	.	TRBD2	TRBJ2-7	TGTGCCAGCAGTCGCTTACCCCATAGCGGGAGGGCTTACGAGCAGTACTTC	CASSRLPHSGRAYEQYF
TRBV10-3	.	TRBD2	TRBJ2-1	TGTGCCATCAGCGCCCCGTTAGCGGGGGACAATGAGCAGTTCTTC	CAISAPLAGDNEQFF
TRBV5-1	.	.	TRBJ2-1	TGCGCCAGCAGCTTGGATTTTGGACAGAAGTACAATGAGCAGTTCTTC	CASSLDFGQKYNEQFF
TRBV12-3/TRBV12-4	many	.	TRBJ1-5	TGTGCCAGCAGTGGACAGAGCAATCAGCCCCAGCATTTT	CASSGQSNQPQHF
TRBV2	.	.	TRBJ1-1	TGTGCCAGCAGTGAAAGTCTGTACACTGAAGCTTTCTTT	CASSESLYTEAFF
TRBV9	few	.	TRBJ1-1	TGTGCCAGCAGCGTAGGGGGCTGGAACACTGAAGCTTTCTTT	CASSVGGWNTEAFF
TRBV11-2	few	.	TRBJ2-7	TGTGCCAGCAGCTTAGACCGACTGGGTATAGAGCAGTACTTC	CASSLDRLGIEQYF
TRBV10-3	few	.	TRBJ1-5	TGTGCCATCAGTGCAGGCATCGATAGCAATCAGCCCCAGCATTTT	CAISAGIDSNQPQHF
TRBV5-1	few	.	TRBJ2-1	TGCGCCAGCAGCTTCGAAGGTTCCTACAATGAGCAGTTCTTC	CASSFEGSYNEQFF
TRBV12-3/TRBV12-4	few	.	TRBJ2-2	TGTGCCAGCAGTTTAACGGCGGGTTCCGGGGAGCTGTTTTTT	CASSLTAGSGELFF
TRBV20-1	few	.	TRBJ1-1	TGCAGTGCTAGAGGACAGCGGTGGACAGCTTTCTTT	CSARGQRWTAFF
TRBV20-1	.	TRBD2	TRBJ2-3	TGCAGTGCTAGTTTTAATCCGGGACTAGCGGGGGGGCTGGCAGATACGCAGTATTTT	CSASFNPGLAGGLADTQYF
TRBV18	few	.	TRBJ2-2	TGTGCCAGCTCACCCCCTTCGGGGGGCGACACCGGGGAGCTGTTTTTT	CASSPPSGGDTGELFF
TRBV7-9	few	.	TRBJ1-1	TGTGCCAGCAGCTTCCGTACTTCTGGGACTGAAGCTTTCTTT	CASSFRTSGTEAFF
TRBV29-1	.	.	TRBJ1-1	TGCAGCGTTTCGGCAGGGGAAACTGAAGCTTTCTTT	CSVSAGETEAFF
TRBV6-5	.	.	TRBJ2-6	TGTGCCAGCAGTTACCAGGGCCGCTCTGGGGCCAACGTCCTGACTTTC	CASSYQGRSGANVLTF
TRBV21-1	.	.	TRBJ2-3	TGTGCCAGCAGCCTAAATTTGGGACAGGGGAGAACAGATACGCAGTATTTT	CASSLNLGQGRTDTQYF
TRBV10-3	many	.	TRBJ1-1	TGTGCCATCAGTGGGAGTAACACTGAAGCTTTCTTT	CAISGSNTEAFF
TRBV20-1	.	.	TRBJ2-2	TGCAGTGCTAGAGATGCGACCACCGGGGAGCTGTTTTTT	CSARDATTGELFF
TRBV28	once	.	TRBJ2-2	TGTACCCGCAGTTTCCCCTCTGGGACATCTTTACAGCGTGGGGAGCTGTTTTTT	CTRSFPSGTSLQRGELFF